Each of the 5 T cell receptor beta chains below was sequenced from the same sample in a study of T-cell memory formation after mild COVID-19. TCRdb ran MiXCR on the 5' RACE reads and lists one entry per CDR3 protein. The sample includes about 410,000 distinct CDR3 sequences, more than 20% of them seen just once. The sequencing sample was made of PBMCs or a T cell subset sorted from them (not recorded which). The receptors stem from an adult woman who had mild COVID-19 (a few samples of this study predate the infection). Cell type and time point are not known.

In its sample, this clonotype was seen a few times. The V call is TRBV20-1, the J call TRBJ2-2; 8 nucleotides align to TRBD2. V dropped 4 bases and J dropped 6; count of bases not matched to a gene: 7. The CDR3 contains 14 residues. Per the germline V gene, CDR1 is DFQATT and CDR2 is SNEGSKA (reference sequence). CDR3 region: CSANEAGEPGELFF. The CDR3 DNA sequence: TGCAGTGCTAACGAAGCGGGAGAGCCCGGGGAGCTGTTTTTT.

The chain uses TRBV4-3 and TRBJ1-4, with a possible D match to TRBD1 (5 bases). The CDR3 is 15 amino acids. V was trimmed by 0 bases and J by 4 bases, leaving 9 bases between them. Per germline, CDR1 LGHNA and CDR2 YSLEER. CDR3 protein: CASSQETGYNEKLFF. The DNA of the CDR3 is TGCGCCAGCAGCCAAGAAACAGGTTATAATGAAAAACTGTTTTTT.

As DNA, the CDR3 is TGTGCCAGCAGCCCCCGGCGGGACAGGGAACCCTCCTACGAGCAGTACTTC. Translating it yields CASSPRRDREPSYEQYF. This chain joins TRBV5-4 and TRBJ2-7, with TRBD1 matching over 9 bases. CDR3 size: 17 residues. The V and J ends lost 4 bases and 0 bases, in that order; junction bases with no gene match: 11. Germline lookup yields CDR1 SGHNT and CDR2 YYREEE (reference sequence).

J is TRBJ2-3 and V is TRBV2; perhaps TRBD1 as D (6 bases). CDR3 length: 15 residues. V lost 2 bases to trimming and J lost 6 bases, with 15 bases between them. Germline CDR1 is SNHLY and CDR2 is FYNNEI. The CDR3 spells CASSERGTAPDTQYF. Here the CDR3 DNA reads TGTGCCAGCAGTGAAAGGGGGACCGCTCCGGATACGCAGTATTTT.

The rearrangement uses TRBV12-3 or TRBV12-4 and TRBJ1-5, with unresolved D. The V end lost 6 bases, the J end lost 0 bases, and 12 bases lay between the germline ends. This CDR3 has 15 residues. CDR3 in DNA: TGTGCCAGCAGAACCTCAGAGACTAGCAATCAGCCCCAGCATTTT. It translates to CASRTSETSNQPQHF.